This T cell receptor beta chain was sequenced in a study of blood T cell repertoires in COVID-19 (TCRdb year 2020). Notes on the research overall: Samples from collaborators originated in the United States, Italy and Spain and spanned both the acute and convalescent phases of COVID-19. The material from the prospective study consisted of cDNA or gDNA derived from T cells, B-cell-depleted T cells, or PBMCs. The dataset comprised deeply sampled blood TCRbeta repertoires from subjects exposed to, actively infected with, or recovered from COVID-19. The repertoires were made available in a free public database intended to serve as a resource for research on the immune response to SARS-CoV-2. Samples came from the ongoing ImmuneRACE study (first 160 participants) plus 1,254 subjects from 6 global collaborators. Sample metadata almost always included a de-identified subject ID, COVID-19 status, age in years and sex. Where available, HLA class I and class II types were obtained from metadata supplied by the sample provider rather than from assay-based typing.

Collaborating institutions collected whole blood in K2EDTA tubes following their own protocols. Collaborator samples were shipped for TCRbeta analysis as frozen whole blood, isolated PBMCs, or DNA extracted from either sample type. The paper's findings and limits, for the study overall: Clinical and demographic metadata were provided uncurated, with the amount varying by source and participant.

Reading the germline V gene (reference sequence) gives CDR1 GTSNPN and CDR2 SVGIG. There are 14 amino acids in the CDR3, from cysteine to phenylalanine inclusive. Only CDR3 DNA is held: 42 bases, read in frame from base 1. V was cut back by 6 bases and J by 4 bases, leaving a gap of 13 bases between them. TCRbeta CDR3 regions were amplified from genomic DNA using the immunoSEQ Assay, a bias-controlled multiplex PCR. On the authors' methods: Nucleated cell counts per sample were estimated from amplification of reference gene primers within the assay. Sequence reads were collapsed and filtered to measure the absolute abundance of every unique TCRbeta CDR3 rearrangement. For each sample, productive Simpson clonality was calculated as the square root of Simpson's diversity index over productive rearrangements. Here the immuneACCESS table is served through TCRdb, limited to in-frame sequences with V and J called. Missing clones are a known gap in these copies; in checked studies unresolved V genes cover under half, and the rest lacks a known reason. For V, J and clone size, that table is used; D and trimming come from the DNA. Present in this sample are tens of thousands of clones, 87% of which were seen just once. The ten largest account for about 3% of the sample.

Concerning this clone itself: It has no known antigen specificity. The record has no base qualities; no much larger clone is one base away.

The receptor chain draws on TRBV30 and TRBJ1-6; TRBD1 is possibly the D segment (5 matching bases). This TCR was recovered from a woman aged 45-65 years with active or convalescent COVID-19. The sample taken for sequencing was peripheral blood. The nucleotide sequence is TGTGCCTGTTTGATGGGGACTTATAATTCACCCCTCCACTTT. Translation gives CACLMGTYNSPLHF. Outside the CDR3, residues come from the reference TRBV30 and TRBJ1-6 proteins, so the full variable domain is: SQTIHQWPATLVQPVGSPLSLECTVEGTSNPNLYWYRQAAGRGLQLLFYSVGIGQISSEVPQNLSASRPQDRQFILSSKKLLLSDSGFYLCACLMGTYNSPLHFGNGTRLTVT.